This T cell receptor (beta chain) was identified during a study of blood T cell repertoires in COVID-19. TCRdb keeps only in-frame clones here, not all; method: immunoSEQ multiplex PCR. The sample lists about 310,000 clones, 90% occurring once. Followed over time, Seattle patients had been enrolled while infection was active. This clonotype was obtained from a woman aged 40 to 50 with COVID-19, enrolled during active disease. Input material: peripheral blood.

This chain's CDR3 is CASSTQGYKNIQYF. The CDR3 bases are TGCGCCAGCAGCACACAGGGGTACAAAAACATTCAGTACTTC. The rearrangement links TRBV5-1 to TRBJ2-4; 7 bases are a match to TRBD1. J gave up 3 bases and V 4 bases, and 4 bases lay outside the gene matches. The CDR3 is 14 amino acids. CDR1 is SGHRS, CDR2 YFSETQ, per germline. The whole variable domain, remainder taken from reference TRBV5-1 and TRBJ2-4, is KAGVTQTPRYLIKTRGQQVTLSCSPISGHRSVSWYQQTPGQGLQFLFEYFSETQRNKGNFPGRFSGRQFSNSRSEMNVSTLELGDSALYLCASSTQGYKNIQYFGAGTRLSVL.